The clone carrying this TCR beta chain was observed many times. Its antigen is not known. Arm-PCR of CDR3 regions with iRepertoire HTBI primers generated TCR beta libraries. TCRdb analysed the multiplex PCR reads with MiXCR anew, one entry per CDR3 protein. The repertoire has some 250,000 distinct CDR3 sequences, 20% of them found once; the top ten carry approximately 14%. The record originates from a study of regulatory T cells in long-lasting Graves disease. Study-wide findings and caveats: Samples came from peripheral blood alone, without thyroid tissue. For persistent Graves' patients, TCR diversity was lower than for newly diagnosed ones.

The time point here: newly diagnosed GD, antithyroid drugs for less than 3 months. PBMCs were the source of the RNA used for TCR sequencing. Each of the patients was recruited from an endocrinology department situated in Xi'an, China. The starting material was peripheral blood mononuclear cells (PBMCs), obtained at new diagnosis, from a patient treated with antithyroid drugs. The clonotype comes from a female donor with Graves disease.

The CDR3 DNA reads as TGTGCCAGCAGCTTCCGGGAGAAAGAGACCCAGTACTTC. Translated, it gives CASSFREKETQYF. The V gene is TRBV7-3, the J gene TRBJ2-5; tentative D call: TRBD2 (6 bases). V was shortened by 3 bases and J by 3 bases, with 8 bases between the two germline ends. The germline V gene has CDR1 SGHTA and CDR2 FQGTGA. The CDR3 length is 13 residues.